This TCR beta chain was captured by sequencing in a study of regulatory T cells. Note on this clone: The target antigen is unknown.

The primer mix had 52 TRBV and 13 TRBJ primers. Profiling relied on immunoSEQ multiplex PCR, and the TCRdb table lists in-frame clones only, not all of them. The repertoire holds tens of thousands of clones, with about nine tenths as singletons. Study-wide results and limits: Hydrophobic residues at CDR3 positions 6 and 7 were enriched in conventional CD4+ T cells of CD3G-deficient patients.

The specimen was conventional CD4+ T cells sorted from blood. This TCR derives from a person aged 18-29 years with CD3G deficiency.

The CDR3: CATAQGALNEQYF. The CDR3 nucleotides read TGTGCCACCGCCCAGGGGGCTCTAAACGAGCAGTACTTC. V usage is TRBV10-3 and J usage is TRBJ2-5, with 8 bases that match TRBD1. The DNA end favors TRBJ2-7, so the J call may be wrong. Per the germline V gene, CDR1 is ENHRY and CDR2 is SYGVKD. The CDR3 extends over 13 amino acids.